Listed here are 25 T cell receptor beta chains from one sample, sequenced in a study of blood T cell repertoires in COVID-19. Sequenced by immunoSEQ multiplex PCR; TCRdb stores in-frame clones only, minus some. Of 95,000 to 150,000 clones listed, around 90% are singletons. Material for sequencing was peripheral blood. Receptors were obtained from a woman in her fifties or sixties with COVID-19, enrolled during active disease.

In this sample, this clone turned up a few times. The rearrangement joins TRBV3-1 (or the pseudogene TRBV3-2) to TRBJ1-3; the D gene is possibly TRBD1 (6 bases). The germline gives CDR1 LGHDT, CDR2 YNNKEL (reference sequence). The CDR3 sequence is 13 residues long. Trimming left V 5 bases short and J 3 bases short, with 8 bases between. CDR3 sequence: CASSEQGGNTIYF. The CDR3, as DNA: TGTGCCAGCAGCGAACAGGGTGGAAACACCATATATTTT.

This chain links TRBV4-3 with TRBJ1-4, with 10 nucleotides matching TRBD1. The junction had 4 bases not matched to a gene; V was cut back by 4 bases and J by 8 bases. CDR3 length: 14 amino acids. Germline V gives CDR1 LGHNA, CDR2 YSLEER. CDR3 region: CASSRGQGSEKLFF. The CDR3 bases are TGCGCCAGCAGCCGGGGACAGGGGAGCGAAAAACTGTTTTTT.

The chain carries TRBV3-1 (or the pseudogene TRBV3-2) and TRBJ1-6; 7 nucleotides match TRBD1. The CDR3 runs to 16 residues. From germline, CDR1 is LGHDT and CDR2 YNNKEL (reference sequence). Germline trimming cut 0 bases from V and 7 bases from J; bases unmatched to any gene: 6. Written as DNA, the CDR3 is TGTGCCAGCAGCCAAGATGACAGGGATGTGAATTCACCCCTCCACTTT. Protein product: CASSQDDRDVNSPLHF.

This clone was seen once. The gene calls are TRBV30 and TRBJ1-5; 7 bases are shared with TRBD1. CDR1 is GTSNPN, CDR2 SVGIG, per germline (reference sequence). Unmatched junction bases numbered 6, after V lost 1 base and J lost 3 bases. The CDR3 sequence is 15 residues long. CDR3 bases: TGTGCCTGGAGTGGGCGGAGGGGGCCCAATCAGCCCCAGCATTTT. Translated, it gives CAWSGRRGPNQPQHF.

CDR3 nucleotides: TGTGCCAGCAGCCCGCCGGGACAGGGGGCCTATGGCTACACCTTC. It encodes CASSPPGQGAYGYTF. V gene TRBV6-6 combines with J gene TRBJ1-2; 12 bases match TRBD1. This CDR3 is 15 amino acids long. The germline V gene encodes CDR1 MNHNY and CDR2 SVGAGI (reference sequence). The V segment lost 6 bases and the J segment 4 bases; nucleotides outside the gene matches: 6.

This chain uses TRBV29-1 with TRBJ1-2; the match to TRBD1 covers 11 bases. Germline V CDR1 and CDR2: SQVTM, ANQGSEA. The junction had 5 bases not matched to a gene; V was cut back by 4 bases and J by 10 bases. This CDR3 is 12 amino acids long. The chain's CDR3 is CSVVRTGGNYTF. CDR3 bases: TGCAGCGTTGTTCGGACAGGGGGCAACTACACCTTC. The variable domain in full, with the rest retrieved from reference TRBV29-1 and TRBJ1-2, is SAVISQKPSRDICQRGTSLTIQCQVDSQVTMMFWYRQQPGQSLTLIATANQGSEATYESGFVIDKFPISRPNLTFSTLTVSNMSPEDSSIYLCSVVRTGGNYTFGSGTRLTVV.

This clone was counted a few times. The chain couples TRBV6-2 or TRBV6-3 to TRBJ1-2; 9 bases are a match to TRBD1. CDR1 is MNHEY, CDR2 SVGEGT, per germline. Trimming cost V 0 bases and J 6 bases; bases outside gene matches: 2. This CDR3 has 14 amino acids. CDR3 sequence reads: CASSYSGQGNGYTF. The CDR3 DNA follows: TGTGCCAGCAGTTACTCGGGACAGGGTAATGGCTACACCTTC.

V and J are TRBV7-9 and TRBJ2-7, with TRBD2 identical over 7 bases. Germline CDR1 and CDR2: SEHNR and FQNEAQ (reference sequence). The V gene end was trimmed by 6 bases and the J gene end by 1 base; junction bases not matched to a gene: 6. The CDR3 extends over 14 amino acids. The CDR3 loop is CASRGLAESYEQYF. The CDR3 DNA is TGTGCCAGCAGAGGGCTAGCGGAATCCTACGAGCAGTACTTC.

This sequence joins TRBV13 and TRBJ2-1; a possible D gene is TRBD2 (6 bases). In germline, CDR1 is PRHDT, CDR2 FYEKMQ (reference sequence). The CDR3 runs to 14 residues. Trimming cost V 2 bases and J 8 bases, with 13 bases left between them. The CDR3 sequence: CASSLTAGLDEQFF. The CDR3 DNA follows: TGTGCCAGCAGCTTAACCGCGGGGCTCGATGAGCAGTTCTTC.

The rearrangement uses TRBV4-1 and TRBJ2-1, with D perhaps matching TRBD2 (6 bases). This CDR3 is built from 15 residues. Trimming removed 0 bases from V and 10 bases from J, with 16 bases in between. Per the germline V gene, CDR1 is MGHRA and CDR2 is YSYEKL. In nucleotides, the CDR3 is TGCGCCAGCAGCCAAGAGGGAGGACTACTAGGAGAGCAGTTCTTC. Protein product: CASSQEGGLLGEQFF.

Only one count was recorded for this clone. The CDR3 loop reads CASSLAGQDGELFF. The DNA of the CDR3 is TGTGCCAGCAGTTTAGCGGGGCAGGACGGGGAGCTGTTTTTT. The chain is built from TRBV6-5 and TRBJ2-2; 8 nucleotides match TRBD2. The CDR3 sequence is 14 residues long. The germline gives CDR1 MNHEY, CDR2 SVGAGI. With 4 bases clipped from V and 7 bases from J, the junction kept 5 bases outside the gene matches.

The chain combines TRBV4-3 with TRBJ2-7; 13 bases match TRBD2. Germline V gives CDR1 LGHNA, CDR2 YSLEER. Trimming cost V 1 base and J 5 bases; bases outside gene matches: 2. The CDR3 is 15 amino acids. In DNA form, the CDR3 reads TGCGCCAGCAGCCAAGGACTAGCGGGGGGTAACGAGCAGTACTTC. It is translated as CASSQGLAGGNEQYF.

The rearrangement joins TRBV3-1 (or the pseudogene TRBV3-2) to TRBJ2-7; tentatively, D is TRBD1 (6 bases). V dropped 4 bases and J dropped 6 bases, with 13 bases sitting between them. Germline CDR1 is LGHDT and CDR2 is YNNKEL (reference sequence). The length of the CDR3 is 13 residues. CDR3 residues: CASSRTVVGEQYF. In DNA form, the CDR3 reads TGTGCCAGCAGCCGGACAGTCGTGGGCGAGCAGTACTTC.

The V call is TRBV20-1, the J call TRBJ2-7; TRBD2 is a possible D gene (5 bases). Germline values: CDR1 DFQATT, CDR2 SNEGSKA (reference sequence). The CDR3 contains 12 residues. Trimming took 3 bases from V and 2 from J, leaving 8 bases between them. CDR3 coding DNA: TGCAGTGCTAGTAAACTAGCCTACGAGCAGTACTTC. The encoded protein is CSASKLAYEQYF.

This chain links TRBV10-3 with TRBJ1-2, with 9 bases identical to TRBD1. The CDR3 runs 15 residues. The germline CDR1 and CDR2 sequences are ENHRY and SYGVKD. J gave up 2 bases and V 6 bases, and 7 bases lay outside the gene matches. The CDR3 DNA reads as TGTGCCATCAGCTCACCGGGACAGGGAAACTATGGCTACACCTTC. It is translated as CAISSPGQGNYGYTF.

The chain has TRBV19 and TRBJ1-1, with 9 bases lining up with TRBD1. The CDR3 runs to 15 residues. The germline CDR1 and CDR2 sequences are LNHDA and SQIVND (reference sequence). After removal of 9 bases from V and 4 bases from J, the junction contained 12 bases not matched to a gene. CDR3 region: CASLTQGARSTEAFF. DNA for the CDR3: TGTGCCAGCCTCACACAGGGGGCGAGGAGCACTGAAGCTTTCTTT.

This chain uses TRBV5-6 with TRBJ1-2; the D gene is possibly TRBD1 (6 bases). The ends were cut back, 4 bases at V and 7 bases at J, with 17 bases in the middle. The V gene's germline CDR1 is SGHDT and CDR2 YYEEEE. This CDR3 is 14 amino acids long. The CDR3 nucleotides read TGTGCCAGCAGCCCCGTCGCACAGGGAACTGGCTACACCTTC. The encoded protein is CASSPVAQGTGYTF.

CDR3 sequence reads: CATSSRGPAEKLFF. CDR3 nucleotide sequence: TGTGCCACCAGTTCGAGGGGGCCGGCTGAAAAACTGTTTTTT. The J gene is TRBJ1-4, the V gene TRBV24-1; 7 bases fit TRBD1. The trim removed 6 bases at V and 7 bases at J, leaving 7 bases unmatched. The CDR3 is made up of 14 amino acids. Germline assignment: CDR1 KGHDR and CDR2 SFDVKD.

The rearrangement uses TRBV4-3 and TRBJ1-1; D unresolved. The CDR3 extends over 14 amino acids. CDR1 and CDR2 from the germline V gene are LGHNA and YSLEER. Trimming removed 2 bases from V and 4 bases from J, with 11 bases in between. CDR3 residues: CASSQPGRGTEAFF. CDR3 DNA sequence: TGCGCCAGCAGCCAACCTGGGCGGGGCACTGAAGCTTTCTTT.

V usage is TRBV23-1 and J usage is TRBJ1-1; TRBD1 agrees at 8 bases. TRBV23-1 is sorted into the ORF group, with uncertain function. This CDR3 spans 16 amino acids. V lost 6 bases, J lost 5 bases, and 14 bases stayed unmatched. The CDR3, as DNA: TGCGCCAGCAGATCCGGGACAGGCTCTCTAGGGACTGAAGCTTTCTTT. This translates into CASRSGTGSLGTEAFF.

V is TRBV4-3 and J is TRBJ1-3; 8 bases agree with TRBD1. The ends lost 0 bases at V and 3 bases at J; junction bases unmatched: 7. Germline V gene lookup returns CDR1 LGHNA and CDR2 YSLEER. The length of the CDR3 is 17 residues. The CDR3 is CASSQDLWDRLGNTIYF. The CDR3 nucleotides are TGCGCCAGCAGCCAAGATTTGTGGGACAGGCTTGGAAACACCATATATTTT.

A single count supports this clone. The J gene is TRBJ1-5, the V gene TRBV30; 8 bases match TRBD1. Germline V CDR1 and CDR2: GTSNPN, SVGIG (reference sequence). This CDR3 is built from 14 residues. Germline trimming cut 1 base from V and 6 bases from J; bases unmatched to any gene: 5. The CDR3 DNA reads TGTGCCTGGAGTGGGGGACAGGCGAGTCAGCCCCAGCATTTT. This encodes CAWSGGQASQPQHF.

The J gene is TRBJ1-1, the V gene TRBV7-2; TRBD1 matches at 9 bases. J lost 4 bases, V lost 5 bases, and 5 bases had no gene match. The CDR3 runs to 14 residues. The germline gives CDR1 SGHTA, CDR2 FQGNSA. Here the CDR3 reads CASSAPGQGTEAFF. In DNA, the CDR3 is TGTGCCAGCAGCGCACCGGGACAGGGCACTGAAGCTTTCTTT.

The V and J genes are TRBV7-7 and TRBJ2-3, with D possibly matching TRBD1 (6 bases). The CDR3 is 17 amino acids. Deletions cut 1 base from V and 0 bases from J, with 14 bases between. Looked up from germline, CDR1 is SSHAT and CDR2 is FNYEAQ (reference sequence). CDR3 bases: TGTGCCAGCAGCTTAGGTCGCAGGGGTCGGAGCACAGATACGCAGTATTTT. This codes for CASSLGRRGRSTDTQYF.

This chain joins TRBV6-4 and TRBJ1-4; no firm D call. Germline values: CDR1 MRHNA, CDR2 SNTAGT. CDR3 size: 13 residues. Trimming took 2 bases from V and 8 from J, leaving 9 bases between them. The DNA of the CDR3 is TGTGCCAGCAGTGACAGGGAGGGCGAAAAACTGTTTTTT. As protein: CASSDREGEKLFF.